This T cell receptor beta chain comes out of a study of blood T cell repertoires in COVID-19. At the level of the study: Some COVID-19 samples were acute and others convalescent; all came from the United States, Italy and Spain. T cells, B-cell-depleted T cells, or PBMCs provided the cDNA or gDNA that served as material.

The assay was immunoSEQ multiplex PCR, and TCRdb's table has in-frame clones only and misses some. The sample consists of roughly 290,000 clones, about 90% of them appearing once. The germline gives CDR1 SGHAT, CDR2 FQNNGV. This CDR3 contains 15 residues. Deletions cut 0 bases from V and 3 bases from J, with 11 bases between. The receptor was derived from a woman aged 50 to 60 who had recovered from COVID-19. Sequenced material: peripheral blood. V usage is TRBV11-2 and J usage is TRBJ1-2, with D tentatively TRBD1 (6 bases). CDR3 region: CASSLDQGTHYGYTF. The DNA of the CDR3 is TGTGCCAGCAGCTTAGACCAGGGGACGCACTATGGCTACACCTTC.